This entry describes one TCR beta chain. One base away there is no much larger clone; base qualities are not given. From V the trimming removes 0 bases and from J it removes 6 bases, while the gene matches leave 3 bases of the junction unaccounted for. The CDR3 contains 14 residues, cysteine and phenylalanine counted. CDR3 DNA only is kept here, 42 bases in frame from base 1. According to the germline V gene, CDR1 reads SGHRS and CDR2 reads YFSETQ. This entry is derived from a study of graft-versus-host responses after intestinal transplantation (TCRdb year 2021). For the study in its entirety: Recipients received multivisceral, liver-intestinal, or isolated intestinal transplants. A peak of at least 4% donor T cells among recipient peripheral blood mononuclear cells was the definition used for donor T cell macrochimerism. Instead of going to the commercial service, samples from three later patients were sequenced in-house on an Illumina MiSeq and processed with MiXCR. After intestinal transplantation, graft-versus-host and host-versus-graft alloreactive T cell clones in the graft, circulation and bone marrow were tracked using bulk TCR-beta CDR3 sequencing. Of the roughly 26 intestinal transplant recipients enrolled in the cohort, one of whom was a retransplant, a few patients without pretransplant specimens were excluded. All recipients received anti-thymocyte globulin induction followed by maintenance tacrolimus and steroids for 3 to 4 years. To identify alloreactive clones, pre-transplant mixed lymphocyte reaction products were sequenced and then compared with unstimulated pre-transplant donor and recipient T cells. Broad study findings and their caveats: Early after transplant, peak levels of circulating GvH clones were found to be associated with declines in HvG clones. The conclusions were limited by the relatively low number and heterogeneity of the intestinal transplant patients. GvH clones were found in recipient bone marrow, and some of the GvH clones appeared earlier in ileal mucosa or blood, which is consistent with an intestinal mucosal origin. In patients with donor T cell macrochimerism, the allografts had high GvH to HvG T cell clonal ratios.

Libraries were made using the immunoSEQ multiplex PCR assay. For most patients, genomic DNA was isolated using the Qiagen DNeasy Blood and Tissue Kit and was shipped frozen to Adaptive Biotechnologies for TCR sequencing. For most patients, high-throughput TCR-beta CDR3 sequencing of genomic DNA was performed by Adaptive Biotechnologies. Regarding the original processing steps: TCR sequencing data for more than 15 patients were retrieved from Adaptive's ImmunoSEQ software; a few other patients were processed with MiXCR and VDJtools. To correct CD4 versus CD8 sorting errors, sequences present in both subsets at a frequency ratio below 5:1 were removed. CDR3 nucleotide sequences shared by donor and recipient were removed because the origin of these sequences could not be assigned. To be classed as alloreactive, a clone needed at least 2-fold expansion over unstimulated cells and a minimum CFSE-low frequency of 0.002% (template counts) or 0.001% (read counts). Clones detected in sequenced pre-transplant spleen, lymph node, or MLR CFSE-low populations of the donor or recipient were defined as mappable. Cumulative frequency of alloreactive clones was calculated as a percentage of all sequences weighted by copy number. TCRdb provides this immuneACCESS table in a form limited to in-frame rearrangements. Some clones are lacking; in checked studies, under half of them reflect an unresolved V gene, and why the rest are absent is not known. V, J and clone size reflect that table, while D and trimming were determined from the DNA. A total of 7,700 or so clones appear in this sample, 30% of them only once. The top ten constitute around 3.9% of the sample.

The intended sense of this specimen's time point label: cells obtained before transplantation from donor or recipient. In mixed lymphocyte reactions, some 200,000 CFSE-labeled pre-transplant responders were plated with some 200,000 irradiated violet-dye-labeled stimulators and cultured for less than seven days. Proliferating CD3+CD4+CFSE-low and CD3+CD8+CFSE-low responder cells were FACS-sorted on a BD Influx sorter after the mixed lymphocyte reaction. The receptor was isolated from a human patient who was an organ donor for intestinal transplantation. Rearrangement joined TRBV5-1 to TRBJ2-7; TRBD1 lines up with 10 middle nucleotides. The material sequenced was alloreactive CD4+ T cells from a mixed lymphocyte reaction culture, taken before transplantation. The sample's cell subset or site label, decoded: CFSE-low proliferating T cells sorted from roughly 6-day pre-transplant mixed lymphocyte reaction (GvH or HvG direction). CDR3 protein: CASSLETGGVEQYF. At the DNA level, the sequence is TGCGCCAGCAGCTTGGAGACAGGGGGCGTCGAGCAGTACTTC.